A selection of T cell receptor beta chains follows, all from one sample in a study of Ad26.COV2.S vaccination and SARS-CoV-2 variants. TCRdb keeps only in-frame clones here, not all; method: immunoSEQ multiplex PCR. Of 380,000 or so clones detected, about 87% appear once; the ten largest clones hold around 6.4%. The source was peripheral blood, collected in a trial of Ad26.COV2.S vaccine versus placebo. The receptors derive from a person aged 18-60 years who received the Ad26.COV2.S COVID-19 vaccine or a placebo. Both conserved end residues are part of each CDR3. Each record gives: D gene, V gene, clone size, J gene, CDR3 DNA, CDR3 protein. The D gene is left open where the match is weak. Where a row states a size, it is once, few, many or the class of an expanded clone; other rows omit it.

d_call: -
v_call: TRBV30
clone_size: -
j_call: TRBJ1-5
cdr3_nt: TGTGCCTGGAGTCCCAGAGGCGGGAGCAATCAGCCCCAGCATTTT
cdr3_aa: CAWSPRGGSNQPQHF

d_call: TRBD2
v_call: TRBV7-2
clone_size: -
j_call: TRBJ2-3
cdr3_nt: TGTGCCAGCAGCTATAGCGGGAGTACAGATACGCAGTATTTT
cdr3_aa: CASSYSGSTDTQYF

d_call: -
v_call: TRBV24-1
clone_size: -
j_call: TRBJ1-5
cdr3_nt: TGTGCCACCAGTGATGCCACAGGTTGTAATCAGCCCCAGCATTTT
cdr3_aa: CATSDATGCNQPQHF

d_call: TRBD1
v_call: TRBV5-8
clone_size: -
j_call: TRBJ2-2
cdr3_nt: TGTGCCAGCAGCATCCGGGACAGAAAATTCGCGAACACCGGGGAGCTGTTTTTT
cdr3_aa: CASSIRDRKFANTGELFF

d_call: -
v_call: TRBV28
clone_size: -
j_call: TRBJ1-5
cdr3_nt: TGTGCCAGCCAGGGCCCGTTCAATCAGCCCCAGCATTTT
cdr3_aa: CASQGPFNQPQHF

d_call: TRBD2
v_call: TRBV7-9
clone_size: -
j_call: TRBJ2-3
cdr3_nt: TGTGCCAGCAGCCGGGGGGCAGATACGCAGTATTTT
cdr3_aa: CASSRGADTQYF

d_call: TRBD1
v_call: TRBV11-2
clone_size: -
j_call: TRBJ1-6
cdr3_nt: TGTGCCACCCGGGACAGCAATTCACCCCTCCACTTT
cdr3_aa: CATRDSNSPLHF

d_call: -
v_call: TRBV7-2
clone_size: -
j_call: TRBJ1-3
cdr3_nt: TGTGCCAGCAGCGGGGGGGGGTTAGCCTACTCTGGAAACACCATATATTTT
cdr3_aa: CASSGGGLAYSGNTIYF

d_call: -
v_call: TRBV6-4
clone_size: few
j_call: TRBJ1-5
cdr3_nt: TGTGCCACAATTCGAGGGTGCCAGCCCCAGCATTTT
cdr3_aa: CATIRGCQPQHF

d_call: -
v_call: TRBV19
clone_size: -
j_call: TRBJ2-2
cdr3_nt: TGTGCCAGTAGTATCATCTCAGGGGCCGGGGAGCTGTTTTTT
cdr3_aa: CASSIISGAGELFF

d_call: TRBD1
v_call: TRBV7-8
clone_size: -
j_call: TRBJ1-2
cdr3_nt: TGTGCCAGCAGCTTCAGGGACAGGAACTATGGCTACACCTTC
cdr3_aa: CASSFRDRNYGYTF

d_call: -
v_call: TRBV3-1/TRBV3-2
clone_size: -
j_call: TRBJ2-6
cdr3_nt: TGTGCCAGCAGCCTCTTAGTACGGTCTGGGGCCAACGTCCTGACTTTC
cdr3_aa: CASSLLVRSGANVLTF

d_call: -
v_call: TRBV5-6
clone_size: -
j_call: TRBJ1-2
cdr3_nt: TGTGCCAGCAGCTTGAACGACCGCTATGGCTACACCTTC
cdr3_aa: CASSLNDRYGYTF

d_call: -
v_call: TRBV27
clone_size: -
j_call: TRBJ2-5
cdr3_nt: TGTGCCAGCAGTTTCAGCCTAAAGGGGGAGACCCAGTACTTC
cdr3_aa: CASSFSLKGETQYF

d_call: -
v_call: TRBV10-3
clone_size: -
j_call: TRBJ1-2
cdr3_nt: TGTGCCATCTACAGTCAGAACTATGGCTACACCTTC
cdr3_aa: CAIYSQNYGYTF